This TCR beta chain derives from a study of HIV-infected patients and healthy controls. Study results and caveats: Only sixteen HIV-infected individuals were processed, a major limit on how widely findings apply. In healthy controls, MAIT alpha CDR3s were common; in HIV+ repertoires, severely depleted.

V trimming: 5 bases; J trimming: 2 bases; junction bases outside the gene matches: 6. This CDR3 is 15 amino acids long. Germline V gene sequence: CDR1 SGHTA, CDR2 FQGNSA. All unsorted peripheral T cells were captured because whole blood was used without fractionation. cDNA was made from 500 ng RNA using alpha and beta constant primers. Alpha and beta chain libraries were made separately by chain-specific third strand synthesis with multiplexing indices. Each cDNA molecule was barcoded, and a single primer pair amplified each chain. TCRdb fed the 5' RACE reads into MiXCR, producing one record per CDR3 protein. Found here are some 20,000 distinct CDR3 sequences, 9% to 10% of them singletons; the top ten hold 6.5% to 8%. This clonotype showed up many times. Its antigen is as yet unknown.

The source material was blood. The receptor was derived from an adult in good health. This chain links TRBV7-2 with TRBJ2-7, with 10 bases that match TRBD2. For the CDR3, the DNA is TGTGCCAGCAGCCGCCTAGCGGGAGCCACCTACGAGCAGTACTTC. Protein: CASSRLAGATYEQYF.